A selection of T cell receptor beta chains follows, all from one sample in a study of regulatory T cells in long-lasting Graves disease. TCRdb used MiXCR to reprocess the multiplex PCR reads, holding one entry per CDR3 protein. The profile shows about 660,000 distinct CDR3 sequences, around 32% of them singletons. This specimen consisted of peripheral blood mononuclear cells (PBMCs), obtained when the disease was refractory, from a patient treated with antithyroid drugs. Every receptor here comes from a female donor with Graves disease. The CDR3 runs from the conserved cysteine through the conserved F or W. Each record gives: clone size, V gene, D gene, J gene, CDR3 protein, CDR3 DNA. The D gene is left open where the match is weak. The size field is filled for only some rows; it gives once, few, many or a size class.

clone size: few; V gene: TRBV27; D gene: NA; J gene: TRBJ2-7; CDR3 protein: CASSSRDTRLPCHEQYF; CDR3 DNA: TGTGCCAGCAGTAGCCGGGACACTAGACTCCCGTGCCACGAGCAGTACTTC
clone size: many; V gene: TRBV19; D gene: TRBD1; J gene: TRBJ1-2; CDR3 protein: CASTPRDREHYGYTF; CDR3 DNA: TGTGCCAGTACCCCCCGGGACAGGGAACACTATGGCTACACCTTC
clone size: NA; V gene: TRBV19; D gene: NA; J gene: TRBJ1-5; CDR3 protein: CASTPEMTTPNQPQHF; CDR3 DNA: TGTGCCAGTACCCCCGAAATGACTACCCCCAATCAGCCCCAGCATTTT
clone size: NA; V gene: TRBV20-1; D gene: NA; J gene: TRBJ2-7; CDR3 protein: CSARDFQGSYEQYF; CDR3 DNA: TGCAGTGCTAGAGATTTCCAGGGCTCCTACGAGCAGTACTTC
clone size: few; V gene: TRBV2; D gene: NA; J gene: TRBJ2-5; CDR3 protein: CASSEVNSKETQYF; CDR3 DNA: TGTGCCAGCAGTGAAGTAAATAGCAAAGAGACCCAGTACTTC
clone size: NA; V gene: TRBV7-9; D gene: NA; J gene: TRBJ2-5; CDR3 protein: CASSLIGGGGETQYF; CDR3 DNA: TGTGCCAGCAGCTTAATCGGAGGGGGAGGGGAGACCCAGTACTTC
clone size: NA; V gene: TRBV11-2; D gene: NA; J gene: TRBJ2-2; CDR3 protein: CASSRTTWGSGELFF; CDR3 DNA: TGTGCCAGCAGCCGCACTACATGGGGGTCCGGGGAGCTGTTTTTT
clone size: many; V gene: TRBV27; D gene: NA; J gene: TRBJ1-1; CDR3 protein: CASSFDRAKMNTEAFF; CDR3 DNA: TGTGCCAGCAGTTTTGACAGAGCGAAAATGAACACTGAAGCTTTCTTT
clone size: NA; V gene: TRBV19; D gene: NA; J gene: TRBJ1-6; CDR3 protein: CASSVKTGSSPLHF; CDR3 DNA: TGTGCCAGTAGTGTGAAGACAGGATCTTCACCCCTCCACTTT
clone size: few; V gene: TRBV12-3/TRBV12-4; D gene: TRBD2; J gene: TRBJ2-5; CDR3 protein: CASSPLTSYQETQYF; CDR3 DNA: TGTGCCAGCAGTCCACTGACTAGCTATCAAGAGACCCAGTACTTC
clone size: once; V gene: TRBV19; D gene: NA; J gene: TRBJ2-7; CDR3 protein: CASSTWDRPGEQYF; CDR3 DNA: TGTGCCAGTAGTACCTGGGACCGTCCGGGCGAGCAGTACTTC
clone size: NA; V gene: TRBV12-5; D gene: NA; J gene: TRBJ2-5; CDR3 protein: CASRGPRGGETQYF; CDR3 DNA: TGTGCTAGCAGGGGGCCACGGGGGGGAGAGACCCAGTACTTC
clone size: NA; V gene: TRBV25-1; D gene: NA; J gene: TRBJ1-2; CDR3 protein: CASSEWGMGAGYTF; CDR3 DNA: TGTGCCAGCAGTGAATGGGGAATGGGGGCTGGCTACACCTTC
clone size: few; V gene: TRBV3-1; D gene: NA; J gene: TRBJ1-2; CDR3 protein: CASSHQNREGGYTF; CDR3 DNA: TGTGCCAGCAGCCACCAAAACAGAGAGGGGGGCTACACCTTC
clone size: few; V gene: TRBV27; D gene: NA; J gene: TRBJ2-5; CDR3 protein: CASSLDGVRETQYF; CDR3 DNA: TGTGCCAGCAGTCTCGACGGAGTAAGAGAGACCCAGTACTTC
clone size: NA; V gene: TRBV29-1; D gene: NA; J gene: TRBJ1-1; CDR3 protein: CSVEDLGFEAFF; CDR3 DNA: TGCAGCGTTGAAGATCTCGGGTTTGAAGCTTTCTTT
clone size: NA; V gene: TRBV24-1; D gene: NA; J gene: TRBJ1-1; CDR3 protein: CATIPRGNEGGNTEAFF; CDR3 DNA: TGTGCCACCATCCCCCGAGGGAACGAAGGGGGAAACACTGAAGCTTTCTTT
clone size: many; V gene: TRBV11-2; D gene: NA; J gene: TRBJ1-1; CDR3 protein: CASRARSGGTEAFF; CDR3 DNA: TGTGCCAGCCGAGCGCGATCAGGTGGCACTGAAGCTTTCTTT
clone size: many; V gene: TRBV12-3/TRBV12-4; D gene: NA; J gene: TRBJ1-2; CDR3 protein: CASSPQYLNYGYTF; CDR3 DNA: TGTGCCAGCAGTCCCCAATACCTCAACTATGGCTACACCTTC
clone size: NA; V gene: TRBV28; D gene: TRBD1; J gene: TRBJ1-6; CDR3 protein: CASDRGDRDSPLHF; CDR3 DNA: TGTGCCAGCGACCGAGGGGACAGAGATTCACCCCTCCACTTT
clone size: few; V gene: TRBV5-4; D gene: NA; J gene: TRBJ2-7; CDR3 protein: CASSFRDTKYYEQYF; CDR3 DNA: TGTGCCAGCAGCTTCCGGGACACAAAGTACTACGAGCAGTACTTC
clone size: many; V gene: TRBV2; D gene: NA; J gene: TRBJ2-7; CDR3 protein: CASSPGHLFEQYF; CDR3 DNA: TGTGCCAGCAGCCCGGGACACTTATTCGAGCAGTACTTC
clone size: few; V gene: TRBV2; D gene: TRBD2; J gene: TRBJ2-3; CDR3 protein: CASSEGLAGGSDTQYF; CDR3 DNA: TGTGCCAGCAGTGAAGGACTAGCGGGAGGGTCAGATACGCAGTATTTT
clone size: NA; V gene: TRBV7-9; D gene: NA; J gene: TRBJ2-7; CDR3 protein: CASSLQDAYEQYF; CDR3 DNA: TGTGCCAGCAGCTTACAGGATGCCTACGAGCAGTACTTC
clone size: few; V gene: TRBV29-1; D gene: TRBD2; J gene: TRBJ2-5; CDR3 protein: CSGIRTRLETQYF; CDR3 DNA: TGCAGCGGTATACGGACTAGACTAGAGACCCAGTACTTC
clone size: once; V gene: TRBV6-5; D gene: TRBD1; J gene: TRBJ2-2; CDR3 protein: CASSYSKSGGGAGELFF; CDR3 DNA: TGTGCCAGCAGTTACTCGAAATCAGGGGGCGGCGCCGGGGAGCTGTTTTTT
clone size: NA; V gene: TRBV7-9; D gene: NA; J gene: TRBJ2-2; CDR3 protein: CASSQEAVLTGELFF; CDR3 DNA: TGTGCCAGCAGCCAAGAAGCCGTCCTAACCGGGGAGCTGTTTTTT
clone size: NA; V gene: TRBV7-9; D gene: NA; J gene: TRBJ1-1; CDR3 protein: CASRLQGTTEAFF; CDR3 DNA: TGTGCCAGCAGGCTACAGGGTACCACTGAAGCTTTCTTT
clone size: NA; V gene: TRBV12-3/TRBV12-4; D gene: TRBD1; J gene: TRBJ1-1; CDR3 protein: CASSRGQASNTEAFF; CDR3 DNA: TGTGCCAGCAGTAGAGGACAGGCGTCGAACACTGAAGCTTTCTTT
clone size: many; V gene: TRBV12-5; D gene: TRBD2; J gene: TRBJ2-5; CDR3 protein: CASGISGGGGETQYF; CDR3 DNA: TGTGCTAGTGGCATCTCGGGAGGGGGAGGCGAGACCCAGTACTTC
clone size: few; V gene: TRBV20-1; D gene: NA; J gene: TRBJ1-5; CDR3 protein: CSALIPDQPQHF; CDR3 DNA: TGCAGTGCCCTTATCCCAGACCAGCCCCAGCATTTT
clone size: few; V gene: TRBV29-1; D gene: TRBD1; J gene: TRBJ1-1; CDR3 protein: CSVRDRGLVNTEAFF; CDR3 DNA: TGCAGCGTCCGGGACAGGGGGTTAGTGAACACTGAAGCTTTCTTT
clone size: NA; V gene: TRBV9; D gene: TRBD2; J gene: TRBJ2-5; CDR3 protein: CASSVGISGDQETQYF; CDR3 DNA: TGTGCCAGCAGCGTAGGGATTAGCGGGGACCAAGAGACCCAGTACTTC
clone size: NA; V gene: TRBV20-1; D gene: NA; J gene: TRBJ2-7; CDR3 protein: CSVSGGSYEQYF; CDR3 DNA: TGCAGTGTGTCCGGCGGCTCCTACGAGCAGTACTTC
clone size: many; V gene: TRBV28; D gene: NA; J gene: TRBJ1-2; CDR3 protein: CASRPDSFSGYTF; CDR3 DNA: TGTGCCAGCAGACCCGACAGTTTTTCCGGCTACACCTTC
clone size: many; V gene: TRBV28; D gene: NA; J gene: TRBJ1-2; CDR3 protein: CASSPTGTFYGYTF; CDR3 DNA: TGTGCCAGCAGTCCGACCGGGACTTTCTATGGCTACACCTTC
clone size: NA; V gene: TRBV28; D gene: NA; J gene: TRBJ2-6; CDR3 protein: CASSFEFSGDAGANVLTF; CDR3 DNA: TGTGCCAGCAGTTTTGAGTTTTCTGGTGACGCTGGGGCCAACGTCCTGACTTTC
clone size: NA; V gene: TRBV6-1; D gene: TRBD1; J gene: TRBJ1-1; CDR3 protein: CASGQGRGQSMNTEAFF; CDR3 DNA: TGTGCCAGCGGTCAAGGACGGGGACAGAGCATGAACACTGAAGCTTTCTTT
clone size: NA; V gene: TRBV6-2/TRBV6-3; D gene: NA; J gene: TRBJ2-7; CDR3 protein: CVTRGWGSEQYF; CDR3 DNA: TGTGTCACCAGGGGATGGGGTTCCGAGCAGTACTTC
clone size: few; V gene: TRBV29-1; D gene: NA; J gene: TRBJ2-7; CDR3 protein: CSVEEPGLSSYEQYF; CDR3 DNA: TGCAGCGTTGAAGAACCGGGACTGTCCTCCTACGAGCAGTACTTC
clone size: many; V gene: TRBV2; D gene: TRBD1; J gene: TRBJ1-6; CDR3 protein: CASSAGTGTSPLHF; CDR3 DNA: TGTGCCAGCAGCGCCGGGACAGGGACTTCACCCCTCCACTTT
clone size: few; V gene: TRBV7-9; D gene: NA; J gene: TRBJ2-7; CDR3 protein: CASSLQGDGYEQYF; CDR3 DNA: TGTGCCAGCAGCCTACAGGGTGACGGCTACGAGCAGTACTTC
clone size: few; V gene: TRBV30; D gene: NA; J gene: TRBJ2-5; CDR3 protein: CAWSPILGVTKTQYF; CDR3 DNA: TGTGCCTGGAGTCCAATTTTGGGGGTAACAAAGACCCAGTACTTC
clone size: few; V gene: TRBV6-4; D gene: NA; J gene: TRBJ1-6; CDR3 protein: CASREKDEFYNSPLHF; CDR3 DNA: TGTGCCAGCAGAGAAAAGGACGAGTTCTATAATTCACCCCTCCACTTT
clone size: NA; V gene: TRBV2; D gene: TRBD1; J gene: TRBJ2-2; CDR3 protein: CASDGQANTGELFF; CDR3 DNA: TGTGCCAGCGATGGACAGGCGAACACCGGGGAGCTGTTTTTT